One and the same sample provided the 20 T cell receptor beta chains below, sequenced in a study of blood T cell repertoires in COVID-19. Profiled with immunoSEQ multiplex PCR; TCRdb holds only in-frame clones, not every one. The data contain approximately 250,000 clones, approximately 86% of them seen just once; the ten biggest clones take up approximately 14%. Sequencing used peripheral blood. Receptor source: a woman in her seventies with COVID-19, enrolled during active disease.

In this sample, this clone turned up a few times. The DNA for the CDR3 is TGTGCCAGCAGCTCCCACGGAGCTAATTCACCCCTCCACTTT. Encoded protein: CASSSHGANSPLHF. This chain connects TRBV3-1 (or the pseudogene TRBV3-2) to TRBJ1-6; D is unclear. Trimming shortened V by 5 bases and J by 6 bases, and 11 bases separated the two germline ends. There are 14 residues in the CDR3. Germline V gene data show CDR1 as LGHDT and CDR2 as YNNKEL (reference sequence).

J is TRBJ1-5 and V is TRBV28; D may be TRBD1 (5 bases). CDR3 length: 17 amino acids. Germline V lookup: CDR1 MDHEN, CDR2 SYDVKM. V lost 1 base and J 6 bases, leaving 19 bases between the germline ends. The CDR3 bases are TGTGCCAGCAGTTTATCGCACAGCAACAAAGGGGTTCAGCCCCAGCATTTT. Its protein is CASSLSHSNKGVQPQHF.

This clone was seen a single time. The J gene is TRBJ2-3, the V gene TRBV28; a weak D match, TRBD2 (6 bases). The CDR3 is 16 amino acids. CDR1 MDHEN and CDR2 SYDVKM come from the germline V gene. V was clipped by 5 bases and J by 2 bases, with 17 bases between them. DNA of the CDR3: TGTGCCAGCAGTGCGGTCGCCGGGGGTGTCACAGATACGCAGTATTTT. Translation: CASSAVAGGVTDTQYF.

The gene calls are TRBV6-5 and TRBJ1-1, with D tentatively TRBD1 (5 bases). This CDR3 contains 15 residues. Trimming removed 0 bases at V and 5 bases at J, with 13 bases between. Germline CDR1 MNHEY, CDR2 SVGAGI. CDR3 DNA sequence: TGTGCCAGCAGTTACTCGGTTGGGGGGAGGACTGAAGCTTTCTTT. Its protein is CASSYSVGGRTEAFF.

This clone was counted between two and nine times. This sequence joins TRBV18 and TRBJ1-1; D is unresolved. Trimming left V 2 bases short and J 0 bases short, with 10 bases between. Germline V gene data show CDR1 as KGHSH and CDR2 as LQKENI. The CDR3 loop spans 15 amino acids. The CDR3 protein is CASSPESSMNTEAFF. The CDR3, as DNA: TGTGCCAGCTCACCAGAGAGTTCCATGAACACTGAAGCTTTCTTT.

The chain uses TRBV12-5 and TRBJ2-5; 7 nucleotides agree with TRBD1. The CDR3 runs 15 residues. Germline loops: CDR1 LGHNT, CDR2 FRNRAP. J lost 2 bases, V lost 6 bases, and 9 bases had no gene match. The CDR3 loop reads CASGFTGARQETQYF. The CDR3 DNA sequence: TGTGCTAGTGGATTCACAGGGGCCCGGCAAGAGACCCAGTACTTC.

This chain uses TRBV12-3 or TRBV12-4 with TRBJ2-7; 7 nucleotides line up with TRBD2. Trimming took 5 bases from V and 3 from J; bases not matched to a gene: 1. The CDR3 length is 12 residues. The CDR3 loop reads CASSGTIYEQYF. For the CDR3, the DNA is TGTGCCAGCAGTGGGACTATCTACGAGCAGTACTTC.

On this clone: Additional DNA sequences in this sample encode the identical CDR3. This chain uses TRBV24-1 with TRBJ1-2; no definite D call. Between the trimmed V and J ends, which lost 3 bases and 7 bases, there was a span of 5 bases. This CDR3 comprises 11 residues. CDR1 and CDR2 from the germline V gene are KGHDR and SFDVKD. CDR3 sequence (DNA): TGTGCCACCAGTGATCGGGGTGGCTACACCTTC. It encodes CATSDRGGYTF.

The gene calls are TRBV27 and TRBJ1-1; TRBD1 aligns across 8 bases. From germline, CDR1 is MNHEY and CDR2 SMNVEV (reference sequence). With V trimmed by 7 bases and J by 3 bases, 4 bases remained unmatched. CDR3 length: 13 amino acids. As DNA, the CDR3 is TGTGCCAGCATGGACAGGGAGGACACTGAAGCTTTCTTT. Residues: CASMDREDTEAFF.

The V call is TRBV4-1, the J call TRBJ1-1; 8 bases fit TRBD1. CDR3 length equals 16 residues. J gave up 1 base and V 4 bases, and 8 bases lay outside the gene matches. In germline, CDR1 is MGHRA, CDR2 YSYEKL. CDR3 in amino acids: CASSPGQGRWNTEAFF. CDR3 sequence (DNA): TGCGCCAGCAGCCCCGGACAGGGTCGATGGAACACTGAAGCTTTCTTT.

This clone was detected a few times. The rearrangement uses TRBV5-6 and TRBJ2-7, with TRBD1 as a possible D gene (5 bases). CDR1 is SGHDT and CDR2 is YYEEEE in the germline V gene. Trimming took off 2 bases at V and 3 bases at J, with 6 bases between the two ends. The CDR3 loop spans 12 amino acids. CDR3 in DNA: TGTGCCAGCAGCTTAAGGGGCTACGAGCAGTACTTC. Translation gives CASSLRGYEQYF.

The chain recombines TRBV10-3 with TRBJ2-1; TRBD2 aligns across 14 bases. The CDR3 sequence is 16 residues long. V lost 6 bases and J lost 1; bases outside the gene matches: 2. In germline, CDR1 is ENHRY, CDR2 SYGVKD. CDR3 protein: CAIRGTSGGSYNEQFF. The DNA of the CDR3 is TGTGCCATCAGGGGGACTAGCGGGGGTTCCTACAATGAGCAGTTCTTC.

V is TRBV5-6 and J is TRBJ2-3; D gene ambiguous. The CDR3 is 14 amino acids. The V end lost 2 bases, the J end lost 3 bases, and 10 bases lay between the germline ends. Looked up from germline, CDR1 is SGHDT and CDR2 is YYEEEE. CDR3 coding DNA: TGTGCCAGCAGCTTAACCCACCAGACAGATACGCAGTATTTT. Protein product: CASSLTHQTDTQYF.

The count of this clone is one. The rearrangement uses TRBV4-1 and TRBJ2-5; D perhaps matches TRBD1 (6 bases). Trimming left V 0 bases short and J 7 bases short, with 6 bases between. The V gene's germline CDR1 is MGHRA and CDR2 YSYEKL. This CDR3 is 12 amino acids long. For the CDR3, the DNA is TGCGCCAGCAGCCAAGAACAGGGGACCCAGTACTTC. This encodes CASSQEQGTQYF.

This chain uses TRBV30 with TRBJ2-3, with 9 bases aligning to TRBD2. J was trimmed by 4 bases and V by 2 bases; bases with no gene match: 7. There are 15 residues in the CDR3. Germline V gene data show CDR1 as GTSNPN and CDR2 as SVGIG (reference sequence). The CDR3 coding sequence is TGTGCCTGGAGTCTGGCGGGGGGGCGGCCAGATACGCAGTATTTT. It encodes CAWSLAGGRPDTQYF.

V gene TRBV6-5 combines with J gene TRBJ2-2; the D is unclear. The CDR3 has 15 residues. V was clipped by 2 bases and J by 5 bases, with 12 bases between them. The germline CDR1 and CDR2 sequences are MNHEY and SVGAGI. The CDR3 protein is CASSYVWQLTGELFF. The CDR3 bases are TGTGCCAGCAGTTACGTCTGGCAGTTGACCGGGGAGCTGTTTTTT.

V gene TRBV4-2 combines with J gene TRBJ1-2, with D unclear. Trimming cost V 0 bases and J 5 bases, with 19 bases left between them. Germline CDR1 and CDR2: LGHNA and YNFKEQ. The CDR3 sequence is 17 residues long. The CDR3 DNA follows: TGTGCCAGCAGCCAAGATCGAGGCGGCGGGTCTGGGTATGGCTACACCTTC. It codes for CASSQDRGGGSGYGYTF.

The chain carries TRBV13 and TRBJ2-1, with 13 bases fitting TRBD2. This CDR3 has 16 residues. The germline V gene encodes CDR1 PRHDT and CDR2 FYEKMQ (reference sequence). V shed 3 bases, J shed 5 bases, and the junction held 4 bases outside the gene matches. CDR3 region: CASSFPGLAGDNEQFF. CDR3 in DNA: TGTGCCAGCAGCTTTCCCGGACTAGCGGGGGACAATGAGCAGTTCTTC.

The gene calls are TRBV6-5 and TRBJ2-2; possible D gene TRBD2, 5 bases. This CDR3 spans 14 amino acids. Looked up from germline, CDR1 is MNHEY and CDR2 is SVGAGI. Between the trimmed V and J ends, which lost 3 bases and 6 bases, there was a span of 11 bases. DNA for the CDR3: TGTGCCAGCAGTTATATGGGAGCTCCCGGGGAGCTGTTTTTT. Protein: CASSYMGAPGELFF.

This chain connects TRBV5-1 to TRBJ2-5; D possibly corresponds to TRBD2 (8 bases). Trimming stripped 5 bases from V and 5 bases from J, with 16 bases between. CDR3 length: 14 residues. CDR1 is SGHRS, CDR2 YFSETQ, per germline. The CDR3 DNA is TGCGCCAGCAGTCCGGGGGGGACAGACGAGACCCAGTACTTC. Translating it yields CASSPGGTDETQYF. Looking up the rest from reference TRBV5-1 and TRBJ2-5 gives the full variable domain: KAGVTQTPRYLIKTRGQQVTLSCSPISGHRSVSWYQQTPGQGLQFLFEYFSETQRNKGNFPGRFSGRQFSNSRSEMNVSTLELGDSALYLCASSPGGTDETQYFGPGTRLLVL.